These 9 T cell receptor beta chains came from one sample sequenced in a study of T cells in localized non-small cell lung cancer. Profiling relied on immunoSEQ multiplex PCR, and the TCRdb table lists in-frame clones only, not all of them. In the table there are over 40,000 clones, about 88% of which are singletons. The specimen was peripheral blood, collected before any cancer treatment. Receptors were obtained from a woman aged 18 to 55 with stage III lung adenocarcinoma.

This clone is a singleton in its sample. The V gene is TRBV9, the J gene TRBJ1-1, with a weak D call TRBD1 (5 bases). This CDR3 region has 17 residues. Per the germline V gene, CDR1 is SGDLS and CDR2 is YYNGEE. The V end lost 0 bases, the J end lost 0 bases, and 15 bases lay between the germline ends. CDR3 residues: CASSVEDSIAMNTEAFF. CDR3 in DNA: TGTGCCAGCAGCGTAGAAGACAGTATCGCGATGAACACTGAAGCTTTCTTT.

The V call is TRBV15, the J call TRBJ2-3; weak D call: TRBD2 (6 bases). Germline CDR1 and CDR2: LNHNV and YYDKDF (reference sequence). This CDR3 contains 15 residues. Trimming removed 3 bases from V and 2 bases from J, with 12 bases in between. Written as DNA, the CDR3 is TGTGCCACCAGCAGGGAGGGACTTCTCACAGATACGCAGTATTTT. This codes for CATSREGLLTDTQYF.

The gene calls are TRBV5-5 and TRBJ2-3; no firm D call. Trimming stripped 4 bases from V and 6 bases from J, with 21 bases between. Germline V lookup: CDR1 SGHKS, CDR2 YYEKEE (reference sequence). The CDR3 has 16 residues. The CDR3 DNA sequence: TGTGCCAGCAGCCTGGGGTTGCAGCCATCGCGGGATACGCAGTATTTT. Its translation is CASSLGLQPSRDTQYF.

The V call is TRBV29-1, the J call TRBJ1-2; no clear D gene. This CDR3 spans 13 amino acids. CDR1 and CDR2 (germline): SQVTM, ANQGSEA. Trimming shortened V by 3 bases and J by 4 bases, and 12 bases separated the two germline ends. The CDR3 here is CSVEVGGGYGYTF. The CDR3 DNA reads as TGCAGCGTTGAGGTGGGAGGAGGCTATGGCTACACCTTC.

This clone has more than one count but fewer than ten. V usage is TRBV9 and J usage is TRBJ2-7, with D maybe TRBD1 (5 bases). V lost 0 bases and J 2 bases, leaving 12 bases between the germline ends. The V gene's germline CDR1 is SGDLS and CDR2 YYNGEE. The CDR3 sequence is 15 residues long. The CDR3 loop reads CASSVGQGEAYEQYF. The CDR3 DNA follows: TGTGCCAGCAGCGTAGGGCAGGGTGAAGCCTACGAGCAGTACTTC.

The CDR3: CASSSLLQRGYYEQYF. In DNA, the CDR3 is TGTGCCAGCAGTTCCCTTTTGCAGCGGGGGTACTACGAGCAGTACTTC. This chain connects TRBV6-5 to TRBJ2-7, with TRBD2 identical over 8 bases. CDR1 is MNHEY and CDR2 is SVGAGI in the germline V gene. The CDR3 length is 16 residues. The ends lost 4 bases at V and 3 bases at J; junction bases unmatched: 11.

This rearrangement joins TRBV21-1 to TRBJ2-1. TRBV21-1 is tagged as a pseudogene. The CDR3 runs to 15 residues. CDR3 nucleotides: TGTGCCAGCCCCAAAGGGCGTAGCTCCTACAATGAGCAGTTCTTC. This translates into CASPKGRSSYNEQFF.

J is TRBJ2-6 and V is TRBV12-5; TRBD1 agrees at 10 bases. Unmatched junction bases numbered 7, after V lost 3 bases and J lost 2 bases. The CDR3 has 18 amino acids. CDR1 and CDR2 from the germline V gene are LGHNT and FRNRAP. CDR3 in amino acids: CASGFAGTGATGANVLTF. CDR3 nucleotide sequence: TGTGCTAGTGGTTTCGCCGGGACAGGGGCAACTGGGGCCAACGTCCTGACTTTC.

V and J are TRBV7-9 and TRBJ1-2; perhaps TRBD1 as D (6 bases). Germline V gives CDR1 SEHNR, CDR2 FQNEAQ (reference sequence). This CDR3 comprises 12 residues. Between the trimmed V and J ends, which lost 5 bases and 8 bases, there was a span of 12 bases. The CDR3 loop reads CASSTAGGGYTF. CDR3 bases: TGTGCCAGCAGCACCGCGGGGGGCGGCTACACCTTC.